Following are 20 T cell receptor beta chains from one sample sequenced in a study of blood T cell repertoires in COVID-19. The method was immunoSEQ multiplex PCR; TCRdb's version includes in-frame clones alone and lacks a portion of them. The table records about 210,000 clones, 88% of them present only once. Input material: peripheral blood. The receptors here all came from a man in his 70s with acute or convalescent COVID-19.

This chain's CDR3 is CASSFAPNTEAFF. The CDR3 DNA reads TGCGCCAGCAGCTTCGCGCCGAACACTGAAGCTTTCTTT. The rearrangement uses TRBV5-1 and TRBJ1-1; D remains unclear. The CDR3 is made up of 13 amino acids. Germline loops: CDR1 SGHRS, CDR2 YFSETQ. The V and J ends lost 2 bases and 1 base respectively, with 6 bases between them.

This clone has more than one count but fewer than ten. The chain recombines TRBV7-2 with TRBJ1-2; tentative D call: TRBD1 (6 bases). Trimming cost V 1 base and J 7 bases, with 10 bases left between them. Per germline, CDR1 SGHTA and CDR2 FQGNSA. The CDR3 runs to 13 residues. The DNA for the CDR3 is TGTGCCAGCAGCTTAGTACAGGGACCTGGCTACACCTTC. This translates into CASSLVQGPGYTF.

The CDR3 nucleotides read TGTGCCAGCAGCCAAGAAGGTCGACAGGGGGCGATCCCCTCCTACGAGCAGTACTTC. Protein product: CASSQEGRQGAIPSYEQYF. The rearrangement joins TRBV4-2 to TRBJ2-7, with 10 positions matching TRBD1. V lost 0 bases to trimming and J lost 0 bases; unmatched junction nucleotides: 11. CDR3 size: 19 residues. In germline, CDR1 is LGHNA, CDR2 YNFKEQ.

The chain employs TRBV18 and TRBJ2-7; 11 bases line up with TRBD2. CDR1 KGHSH and CDR2 LQKENI come from the germline V gene. The CDR3 totals 16 residues. The ends lost 8 bases at V and 3 bases at J; junction bases unmatched: 12. CDR3 coding DNA: TGTGCCAGCACAGGCACTAGCGGGAGAGATTTCTACGAGCAGTACTTC. Residues: CASTGTSGRDFYEQYF.

V and J are TRBV4-1 and TRBJ2-2; 7 bases align to TRBD2. V lost 6 bases, J lost 2 bases, and 24 bases stayed unmatched. The CDR3 runs 21 residues. Germline loops: CDR1 MGHRA, CDR2 YSYEKL. DNA for the CDR3: TGCGCCAGCAGTCGTCGCGGGGAGGGCTCAAGGGGAAATCCCAACACCGGGGAGCTGTTTTTT. Protein sequence: CASSRRGEGSRGNPNTGELFF.

V is TRBV14 and J is TRBJ1-1; tentatively, D is TRBD1 (6 bases). CDR1 is SGHDN and CDR2 is FVKESK in the germline V gene. There are 15 residues in the CDR3. Deletions cut 3 bases from V and 0 bases from J, with 11 bases between. The CDR3 nucleotides are TGTGCCAGCAGCCAGATACAGGGACTGAACACTGAAGCTTTCTTT. Amino acid sequence: CASSQIQGLNTEAFF.

The chain links TRBV18 to TRBJ2-1; 9 bases are shared with TRBD2. This CDR3 comprises 14 residues. Losses at the gene ends were 2 bases for V and 8 bases for J; bases not matched to a gene: 4. Germline lookup yields CDR1 KGHSH and CDR2 LQKENI. DNA of the CDR3: TGTGCCAGCTCACCAGGGCTAGCGGGATATGAGCAGTTCTTC. As protein: CASSPGLAGYEQFF.

This clone was recorded only once. V and J are TRBV18 and TRBJ1-2, with a tentative D call TRBD1 (5 bases). V lost 5 bases and J lost 3, with 10 bases in between. The germline gives CDR1 KGHSH, CDR2 LQKENI. This CDR3 has 13 residues. Written as DNA, the CDR3 is TGTGCCAGCTCAGCAGGGTCGGACTATGGCTACACCTTC. It is translated as CASSAGSDYGYTF. Full variable domain (rest looked up from reference TRBV18 and TRBJ1-2): NAGVMQNPRHLVRRRGQEARLRCSPMKGHSHVYWYRQLPEEGLKFMVYLQKENIIDESGMPKERFSAEFPKEGPSILRIQQVVRGDSAAYFCASSAGSDYGYTFGSGTRLTVV.

This clone was counted once. The V call is TRBV7-2, the J call TRBJ2-7; weak D call: TRBD2 (6 bases). CDR1 and CDR2 from the germline V gene are SGHTA and FQGNSA. Trimming removed 4 bases at V and 2 bases at J, with 15 bases between. CDR3 length: 15 amino acids. CDR3 loop: CASSSRTRTTYEQYF. CDR3 bases: TGTGCCAGCAGCTCCCGTACACGGACTACCTACGAGCAGTACTTC.

This clone was seen only once. The chain links TRBV11-2 to TRBJ2-1; 10 nucleotides match TRBD2. Germline V lookup: CDR1 SGHAT, CDR2 FQNNGV. Unmatched junction bases numbered 9, after V lost 2 bases and J lost 5 bases. The CDR3 has 17 amino acids. The CDR3 DNA is TGTGCCAGCAGCTTAAAAGTAAGCGGGAGGGCCGACAATGAGCAGTTCTTC. Translation gives CASSLKVSGRADNEQFF.

This clone was recorded a few times. The rearrangement uses TRBV19 and TRBJ2-1, with TRBD1 matching over 10 bases. J lost 8 bases, V lost 3 bases, and 7 bases had no gene match. In germline, CDR1 is LNHDA, CDR2 SQIVND (reference sequence). The CDR3 has 15 amino acids. The CDR3 region has the DNA TGTGCCAGTAGTATTCGGGACAGGGGTCGGGATGAGCAGTTCTTC. Translating it yields CASSIRDRGRDEQFF.

This sequence joins TRBV27 and TRBJ1-1; 9 positions agree with TRBD1. CDR3 size: 13 residues. Germline-derived CDR1 and CDR2 are MNHEY and SMNVEV (reference sequence). V dropped 7 bases and J dropped 5; count of bases not matched to a gene: 5. The CDR3 DNA reads as TGTGCCAGCATCAAGACAGGGGGGACTGAAGCTTTCTTT. Its protein product is CASIKTGGTEAFF.

The CDR3 sequence is CASTVTGLGSFQPQHF. In DNA form, the CDR3 reads TGTGCCAGCACCGTGACAGGGCTAGGATCGTTTCAGCCCCAGCATTTT. The chain uses TRBV28 and TRBJ1-5, with TRBD1 matching 7 bases. The V gene's germline CDR1 is MDHEN and CDR2 SYDVKM. V shed 7 bases, J shed 6 bases, and the junction held 15 bases outside the gene matches. The CDR3 runs 16 residues.

The chain employs TRBV11-2 and TRBJ2-7; 7 positions match TRBD1. Germline-derived CDR1 and CDR2 are SGHAT and FQNNGV. After removal of 4 bases from V and 2 bases from J, the junction contained 8 bases not matched to a gene. The CDR3 is 15 residues long. CDR3 bases: TGTGCCAGCAGCTCGTTAGAGGACAGGCCCTACGAGCAGTACTTC. Protein sequence: CASSSLEDRPYEQYF.

The rearrangement uses TRBV7-2 and TRBJ2-1; TRBD2 aligns across 7 bases. The V gene's germline CDR1 is SGHTA and CDR2 FQGNSA. The V segment lost 2 bases and the J segment 2 bases; nucleotides outside the gene matches: 12. CDR3 length: 18 residues. The CDR3 nucleotides are TGTGCCAGCAGCTTAATAAGGCCTAGCGGCTTTACCTACAATGAGCAGTTCTTC. This gives the protein CASSLIRPSGFTYNEQFF.

This clone was counted at least ten times. The chain couples TRBV7-9 to TRBJ1-1, with 9 bases identical to TRBD1. The CDR3 has 16 amino acids. The junction had 12 bases not matched to a gene; V was cut back by 3 bases and J by 7 bases. The germline gives CDR1 SEHNR, CDR2 FQNEAQ (reference sequence). The CDR3 DNA is TGTGCCAGCAGCTTGGACAGGGGAACCGTTGTGAATGAAGCTTTCTTT. Amino acid sequence: CASSLDRGTVVNEAFF.

This rearrangement joins TRBV7-2 to TRBJ1-5, with a possible D match to TRBD1 (5 bases). Trimming left V 7 bases short and J 0 bases short, with 13 bases between. This CDR3 is built from 15 residues. Germline V gene lookup returns CDR1 SGHTA and CDR2 FQGNSA. The CDR3 is CASTRRQGSNQPQHF. CDR3 coding DNA: TGTGCCAGCACCCGGCGGCAGGGTAGCAATCAGCCCCAGCATTTT.

This clone was observed a few times. The rearrangement uses TRBV7-3 and TRBJ2-2; 7 bases map to TRBD2. Looked up from germline, CDR1 is SGHTA and CDR2 is FQGTGA. V lost 5 bases, J lost 6 bases, and 6 bases stayed unmatched. The CDR3 length is 14 residues. The chain's CDR3 is CASSPQGGAGELFF. The CDR3 DNA is TGTGCCAGCAGCCCCCAGGGAGGGGCCGGGGAGCTGTTTTTT. Together with reference TRBV7-3 and TRBJ2-2, the CDR3 gives the full variable domain: GAGVSQTPSNKVTEKGKYVELRCDPISGHTALYWYRQSLGQGPEFLIYFQGTGAADDSGLPNDRFFAVRPEGSVSTLKIQRTERGDSAVYLCASSPQGGAGELFFGEGSRLTVL.

The rearrangement joins TRBV7-2 to TRBJ2-7, with 10 bases lining up with TRBD1. V lost 2 bases, J lost 2 bases, and 6 bases stayed unmatched. Germline V CDR1 and CDR2: SGHTA, FQGNSA. The CDR3 runs to 16 residues. DNA of the CDR3: TGTGCCAGCAGCTTATCCGGGACAGGGGAAACCTACGAGCAGTACTTC. Translation: CASSLSGTGETYEQYF. Based on the CDR3 plus reference TRBV7-2 and TRBJ2-7, the full variable domain is GAGVSQSPSNKVTEKGKDVELRCDPISGHTALYWYRQSLGQGLEFLIYFQGNSAPDKSGLPSDRFSAERTGGSVSTLTIQRTQQEDSAVYLCASSLSGTGETYEQYFGPGTRLTVT.

The chain links TRBV18 to TRBJ2-2, with D possibly matching TRBD1 (5 bases). The CDR3 is made up of 14 amino acids. Germline V gives CDR1 KGHSH, CDR2 LQKENI. With 2 bases removed from V and 3 bases from J, the gap between germline ends came to 7 bases. The CDR3 DNA is TGTGCCAGCTCACCATTCAGGGACACCGGGGAGCTGTTTTTT. Its translation: CASSPFRDTGELFF.